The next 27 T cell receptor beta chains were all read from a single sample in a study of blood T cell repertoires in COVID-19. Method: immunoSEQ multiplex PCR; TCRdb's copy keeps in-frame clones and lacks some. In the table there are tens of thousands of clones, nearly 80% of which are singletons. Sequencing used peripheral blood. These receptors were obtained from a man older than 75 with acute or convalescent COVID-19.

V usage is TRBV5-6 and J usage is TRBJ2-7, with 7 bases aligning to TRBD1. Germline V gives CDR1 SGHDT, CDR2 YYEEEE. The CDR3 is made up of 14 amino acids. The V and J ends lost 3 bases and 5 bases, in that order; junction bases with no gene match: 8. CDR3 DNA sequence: TGTGCCAGCAGCTCCCGGACAGGCAGCCACGAGCAGTACTTC. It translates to CASSSRTGSHEQYF.

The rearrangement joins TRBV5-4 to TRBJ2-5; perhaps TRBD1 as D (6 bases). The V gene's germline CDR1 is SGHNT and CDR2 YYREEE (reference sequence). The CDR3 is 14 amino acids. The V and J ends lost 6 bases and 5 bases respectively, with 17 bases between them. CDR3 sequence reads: CASNRQGKEETQYF. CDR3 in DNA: TGTGCCAGCAACCGTCAGGGGAAGGAGGAGACCCAGTACTTC.

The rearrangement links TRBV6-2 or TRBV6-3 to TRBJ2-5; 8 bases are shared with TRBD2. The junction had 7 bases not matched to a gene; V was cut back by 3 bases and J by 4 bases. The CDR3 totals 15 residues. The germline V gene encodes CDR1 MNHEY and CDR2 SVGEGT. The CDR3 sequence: CASSYTRGGPETQYF. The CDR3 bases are TGTGCCAGCAGTTATACCCGGGGGGGACCAGAGACCCAGTACTTC.

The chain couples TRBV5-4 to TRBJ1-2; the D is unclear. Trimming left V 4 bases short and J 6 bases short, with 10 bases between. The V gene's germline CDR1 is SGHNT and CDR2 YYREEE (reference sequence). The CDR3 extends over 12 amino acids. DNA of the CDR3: TGTGCCAGCAGCGGAACAGTAAATGGCTACACCTTC. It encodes CASSGTVNGYTF.

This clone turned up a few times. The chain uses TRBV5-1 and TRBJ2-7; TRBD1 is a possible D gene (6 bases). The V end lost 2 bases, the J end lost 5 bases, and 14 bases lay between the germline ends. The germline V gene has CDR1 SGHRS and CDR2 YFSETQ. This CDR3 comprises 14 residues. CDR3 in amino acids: CASSFGQGWDEQYF. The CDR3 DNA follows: TGCGCCAGCAGCTTTGGCCAGGGGTGGGACGAGCAGTACTTC.

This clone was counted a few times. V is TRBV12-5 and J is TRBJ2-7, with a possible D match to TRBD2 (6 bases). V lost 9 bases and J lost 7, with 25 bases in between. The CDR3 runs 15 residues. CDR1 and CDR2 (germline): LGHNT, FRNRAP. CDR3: CASSTMGSGRWEQYF. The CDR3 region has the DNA TGTGCTAGCTCGACCATGGGTAGCGGCCGTTGGGAGCAGTACTTC.

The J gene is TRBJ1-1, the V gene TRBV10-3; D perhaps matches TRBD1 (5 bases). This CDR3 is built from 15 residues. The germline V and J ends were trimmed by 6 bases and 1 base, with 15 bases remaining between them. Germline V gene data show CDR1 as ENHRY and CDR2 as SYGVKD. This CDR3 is CAISPGHGTNTEAFF. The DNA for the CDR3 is TGTGCCATCAGCCCTGGACATGGTACGAACACTGAAGCTTTCTTT.

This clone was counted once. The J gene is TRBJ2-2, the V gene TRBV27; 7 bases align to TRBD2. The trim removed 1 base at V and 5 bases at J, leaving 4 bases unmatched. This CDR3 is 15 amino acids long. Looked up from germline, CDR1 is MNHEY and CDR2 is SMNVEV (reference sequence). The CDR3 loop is CASSLYVGGTGELFF. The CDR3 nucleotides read TGTGCCAGCAGTTTATACGTGGGGGGGACCGGGGAGCTGTTTTTT.

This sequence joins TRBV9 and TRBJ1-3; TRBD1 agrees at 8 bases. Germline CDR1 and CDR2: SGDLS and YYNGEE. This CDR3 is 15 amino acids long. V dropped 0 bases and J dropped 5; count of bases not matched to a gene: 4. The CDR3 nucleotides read TGTGCCAGCAGCGTAGAATCAGGGGGCAGAAACACCATATATTTT. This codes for CASSVESGGRNTIYF.

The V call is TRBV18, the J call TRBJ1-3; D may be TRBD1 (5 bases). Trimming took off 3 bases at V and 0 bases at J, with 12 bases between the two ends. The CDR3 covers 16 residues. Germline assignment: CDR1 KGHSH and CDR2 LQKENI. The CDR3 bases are TGTGCCAGCTCACCTGGAGCGGGGGTCTCTGGAAACACCATATATTTT. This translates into CASSPGAGVSGNTIYF.

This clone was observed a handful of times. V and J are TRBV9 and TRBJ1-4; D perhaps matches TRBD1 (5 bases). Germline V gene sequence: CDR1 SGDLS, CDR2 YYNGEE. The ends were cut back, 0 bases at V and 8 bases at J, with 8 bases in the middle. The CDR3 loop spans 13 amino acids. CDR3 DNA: TGTGCCAGCAGCGTAGGGGAGGGGGAAAAACTGTTTTTT. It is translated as CASSVGEGEKLFF.

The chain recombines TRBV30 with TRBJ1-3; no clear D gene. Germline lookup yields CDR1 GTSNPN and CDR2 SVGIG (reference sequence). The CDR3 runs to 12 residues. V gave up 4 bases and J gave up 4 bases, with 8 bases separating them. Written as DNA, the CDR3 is TGTGCCTGGAATATTTTGGGAAACACCATATATTTT. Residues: CAWNILGNTIYF. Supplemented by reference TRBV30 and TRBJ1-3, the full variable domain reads SQTIHQWPATLVQPVGSPLSLECTVEGTSNPNLYWYRQAAGRGLQLLFYSVGIGQISSEVPQNLSASRPQDRQFILSSKKLLLSDSGFYLCAWNILGNTIYFGEGSWLTVV.

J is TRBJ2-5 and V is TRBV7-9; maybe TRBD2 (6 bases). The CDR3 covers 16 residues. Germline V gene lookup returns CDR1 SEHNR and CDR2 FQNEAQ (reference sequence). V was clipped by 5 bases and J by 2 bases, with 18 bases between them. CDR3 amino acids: CASSRLWRGGQETQYF. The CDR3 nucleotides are TGTGCCAGCAGCCGACTTTGGAGGGGAGGTCAAGAGACCCAGTACTTC.

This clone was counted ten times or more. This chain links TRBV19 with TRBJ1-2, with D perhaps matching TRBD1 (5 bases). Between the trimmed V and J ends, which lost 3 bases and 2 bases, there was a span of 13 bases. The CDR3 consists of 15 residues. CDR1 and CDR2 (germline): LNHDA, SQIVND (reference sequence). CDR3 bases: TGTGCCAGTAGTATCCGCAGGGAGGGGAACTATGGCTACACCTTC. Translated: CASSIRREGNYGYTF.

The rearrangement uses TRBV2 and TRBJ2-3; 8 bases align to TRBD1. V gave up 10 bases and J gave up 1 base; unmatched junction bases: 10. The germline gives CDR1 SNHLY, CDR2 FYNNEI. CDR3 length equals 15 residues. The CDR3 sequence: CATLRGRGRTDTQYF. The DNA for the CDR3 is TGTGCCACTCTAAGGGGCAGGGGGCGCACAGATACGCAGTATTTT.

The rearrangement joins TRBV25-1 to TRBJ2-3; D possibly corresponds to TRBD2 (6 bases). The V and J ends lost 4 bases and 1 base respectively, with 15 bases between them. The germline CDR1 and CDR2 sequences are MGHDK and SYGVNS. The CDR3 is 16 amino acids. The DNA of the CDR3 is TGTGCCAGCAGTGCGCTACGGGGGTTTGGCACAGATACGCAGTATTTT. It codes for CASSALRGFGTDTQYF.

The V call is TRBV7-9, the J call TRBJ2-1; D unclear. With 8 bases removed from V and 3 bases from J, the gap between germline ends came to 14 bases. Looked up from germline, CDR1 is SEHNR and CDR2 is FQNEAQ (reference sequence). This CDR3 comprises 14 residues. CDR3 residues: CASQSGEFYNEQFF. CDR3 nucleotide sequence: TGTGCCAGCCAGAGTGGAGAATTCTACAATGAGCAGTTCTTC.

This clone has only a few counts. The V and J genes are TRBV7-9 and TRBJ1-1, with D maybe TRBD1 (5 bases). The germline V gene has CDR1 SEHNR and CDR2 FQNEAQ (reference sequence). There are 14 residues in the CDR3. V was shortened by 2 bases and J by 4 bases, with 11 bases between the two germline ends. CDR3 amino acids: CASSLQGGGTEAFF. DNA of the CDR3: TGTGCCAGCAGCTTACAGGGTGGTGGCACTGAAGCTTTCTTT.

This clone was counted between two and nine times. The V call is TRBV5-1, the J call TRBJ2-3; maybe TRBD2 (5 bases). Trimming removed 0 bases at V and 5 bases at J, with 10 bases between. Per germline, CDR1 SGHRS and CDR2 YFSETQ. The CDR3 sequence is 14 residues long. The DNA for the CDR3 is TGCGCCAGCAGCTTGGCGCGGGTGGGAGATACGCAGTATTTT. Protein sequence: CASSLARVGDTQYF. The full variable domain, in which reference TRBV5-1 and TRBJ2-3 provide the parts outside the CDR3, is KAGVTQTPRYLIKTRGQQVTLSCSPISGHRSVSWYQQTPGQGLQFLFEYFSETQRNKGNFPGRFSGRQFSNSRSEMNVSTLELGDSALYLCASSLARVGDTQYFGPGTRLTVL.

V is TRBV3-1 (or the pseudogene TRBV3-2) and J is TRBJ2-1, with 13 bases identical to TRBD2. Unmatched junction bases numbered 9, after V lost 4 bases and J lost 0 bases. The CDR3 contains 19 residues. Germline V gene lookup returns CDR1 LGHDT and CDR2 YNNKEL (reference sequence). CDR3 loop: CASSRGLAGTGGSYNEQFF. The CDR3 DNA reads TGTGCCAGCAGCCGGGGACTAGCGGGGACGGGGGGCTCCTACAATGAGCAGTTCTTC.

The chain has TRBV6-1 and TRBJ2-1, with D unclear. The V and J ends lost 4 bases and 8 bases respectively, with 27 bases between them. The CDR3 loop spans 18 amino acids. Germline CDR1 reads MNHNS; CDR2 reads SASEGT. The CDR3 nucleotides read TGTGCCAGCAGTGGGCAGACCGACGCCGCCGCGAGGCAGCATGAGCAGTTCTTC. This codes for CASSGQTDAAARQHEQFF.

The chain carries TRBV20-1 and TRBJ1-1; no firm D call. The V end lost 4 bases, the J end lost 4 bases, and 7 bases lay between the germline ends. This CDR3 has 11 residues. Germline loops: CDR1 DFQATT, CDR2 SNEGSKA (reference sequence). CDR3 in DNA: TGCAGTGCTATAGGGAGCACTGAAGCTTTCTTT. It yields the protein CSAIGSTEAFF.

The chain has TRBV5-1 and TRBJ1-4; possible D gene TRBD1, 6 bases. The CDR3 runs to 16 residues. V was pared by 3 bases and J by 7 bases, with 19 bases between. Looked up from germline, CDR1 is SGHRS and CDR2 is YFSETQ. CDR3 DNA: TGCGCCAGCAGCTCGAGGACAGTGGGCGTGGGTGAAAAACTGTTTTTT. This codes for CASSSRTVGVGEKLFF. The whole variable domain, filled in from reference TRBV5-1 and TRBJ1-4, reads KAGVTQTPRYLIKTRGQQVTLSCSPISGHRSVSWYQQTPGQGLQFLFEYFSETQRNKGNFPGRFSGRQFSNSRSEMNVSTLELGDSALYLCASSSRTVGVGEKLFFGSGTQLSVL.

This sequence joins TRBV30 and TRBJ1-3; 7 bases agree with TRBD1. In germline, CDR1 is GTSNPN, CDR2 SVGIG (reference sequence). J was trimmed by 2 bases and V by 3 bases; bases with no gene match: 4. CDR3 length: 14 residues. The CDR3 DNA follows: TGTGCCTGGAGGGGACAGCATACTGGAAACACCATATATTTT. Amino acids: CAWRGQHTGNTIYF.

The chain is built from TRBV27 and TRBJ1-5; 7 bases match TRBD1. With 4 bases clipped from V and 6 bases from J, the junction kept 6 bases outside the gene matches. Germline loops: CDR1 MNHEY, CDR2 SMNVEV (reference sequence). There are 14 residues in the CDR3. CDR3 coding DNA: TGTGCCAGCAGTTCACAGGGGTTTGGTCAGCCCCAGCATTTT. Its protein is CASSSQGFGQPQHF.

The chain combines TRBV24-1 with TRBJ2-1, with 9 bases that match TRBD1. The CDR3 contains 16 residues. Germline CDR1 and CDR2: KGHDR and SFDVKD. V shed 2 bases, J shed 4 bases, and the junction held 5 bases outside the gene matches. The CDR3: CATSDSGTGFYNEQFF. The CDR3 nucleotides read TGTGCCACCAGTGATTCCGGGACAGGGTTTTACAATGAGCAGTTCTTC.

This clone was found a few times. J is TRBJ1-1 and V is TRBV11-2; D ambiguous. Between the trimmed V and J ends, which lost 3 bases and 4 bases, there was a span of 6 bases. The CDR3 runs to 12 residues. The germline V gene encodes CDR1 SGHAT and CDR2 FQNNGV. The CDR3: CASSFEGTEAFF. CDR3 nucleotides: TGTGCCAGCAGCTTTGAGGGCACTGAAGCTTTCTTT.